The 5 T cell receptor beta chains given below trace back to one sample, sequenced in a study of blood T cell repertoires in COVID-19. Repertoires were generated with immunoSEQ multiplex PCR, while TCRdb's copy carries only in-frame clones and drops some. The sample shows 110,000 or so clones, roughly 76% of them seen only once. The source material was peripheral blood. The receptors were sampled from a human donor in a cohort sampled during active COVID-19.

This clone was detected only a few times. The genes are TRBV19 and TRBJ2-7, with a possible D match to TRBD1 (6 bases). Between the trimmed V and J ends, which lost 0 bases and 2 bases, there was a span of 11 bases. Per the germline V gene, CDR1 is LNHDA and CDR2 is SQIVND (reference sequence). The CDR3 is 15 residues long. DNA of the CDR3: TGTGCCAGTAGTATAGATCTAGGACAGACCTACGAGCAGTACTTC. Residues: CASSIDLGQTYEQYF.

The chain couples TRBV7-2 to TRBJ2-2; 9 bases line up with TRBD2. CDR3 size: 17 residues. CDR1 and CDR2 from the germline V gene are SGHTA and FQGNSA. V gave up 0 bases and J gave up 4 bases; unmatched junction bases: 6. CDR3 residues: CASSLAGAGGITGELFF. CDR3 bases: TGTGCCAGCAGCTTAGCGGGAGCGGGGGGAATCACCGGGGAGCTGTTTTTT.

This clone was seen just once. This chain links TRBV5-4 with TRBJ2-1; 8 bases fit TRBD1. V lost 4 bases to trimming and J lost 7 bases; unmatched junction nucleotides: 10. CDR1 is SGHNT and CDR2 is YYREEE in the germline V gene (reference sequence). The CDR3 has 15 residues. The DNA for the CDR3 is TGTGCCAGCAGCCCTGACAGGGGTTCGTTGAATGAGCAGTTCTTC. Its translation is CASSPDRGSLNEQFF.

This clone has a handful of counts. The chain combines TRBV7-2 with TRBJ2-7; 11 bases are shared with TRBD1. Germline V gives CDR1 SGHTA, CDR2 FQGNSA. V shed 4 bases, J shed 1 base, and the junction held 6 bases outside the gene matches. The CDR3 runs 16 residues. The CDR3 DNA is TGTGCCAGCAGCTGGACAGGGGGCACGGGATCCTACGAGCAGTACTTC. Translated, it gives CASSWTGGTGSYEQYF.

The rearrangement joins TRBV3-1 (or the pseudogene TRBV3-2) to TRBJ1-4; 9 bases align to TRBD1. The CDR3 sequence is 15 residues long. Trimming removed 0 bases from V and 10 bases from J; junction bases left unmatched: 6. CDR1 is LGHDT and CDR2 is YNNKEL in the germline V gene (reference sequence). This chain's CDR3 is CASSQEGQGEGKLFF. DNA of the CDR3: TGTGCCAGCAGCCAAGAGGGACAGGGAGAAGGAAAACTGTTTTTT.